The source of this TCR beta chain is a study of PD-1 blockade in classical Hodgkin lymphoma. Findings of the study overall: The CD4+ diversity rise by C4D1 was clearest in complete responders.

This clone was recorded once. Its specificity is unknown. Profiling relied on immunoSEQ multiplex PCR, and the TCRdb table lists in-frame clones only, not all of them. This sample yields tens of thousands of clones, of which roughly 91% are seen a single time; around 8.5% belongs to the top ten. In every patient, relapse followed autologous stem cell transplantation, while exposure to brentuximab vedotin differed. Best overall response was complete response, partial response or progressive disease in these relapsed/refractory classical Hodgkin lymphoma patients. The CDR3 is 16 residues long. Germline V lookup: CDR1 MGHRA, CDR2 YSYEKL. The junction had 9 bases not matched to a gene; V was cut back by 3 bases and J by 7 bases.

V is TRBV4-1 and J is TRBJ2-2, with 9 bases fitting TRBD2. This specimen was peripheral blood mononuclear cells (PBMCs), taken at baseline. The receptor was derived from a human donor with classical Hodgkin lymphoma. This CDR3 reads CASSQLAGVEVGELFF. Here the CDR3 DNA reads TGCGCCAGCAGCCAGTTAGCGGGGGTGGAGGTCGGGGAGCTGTTTTTT.